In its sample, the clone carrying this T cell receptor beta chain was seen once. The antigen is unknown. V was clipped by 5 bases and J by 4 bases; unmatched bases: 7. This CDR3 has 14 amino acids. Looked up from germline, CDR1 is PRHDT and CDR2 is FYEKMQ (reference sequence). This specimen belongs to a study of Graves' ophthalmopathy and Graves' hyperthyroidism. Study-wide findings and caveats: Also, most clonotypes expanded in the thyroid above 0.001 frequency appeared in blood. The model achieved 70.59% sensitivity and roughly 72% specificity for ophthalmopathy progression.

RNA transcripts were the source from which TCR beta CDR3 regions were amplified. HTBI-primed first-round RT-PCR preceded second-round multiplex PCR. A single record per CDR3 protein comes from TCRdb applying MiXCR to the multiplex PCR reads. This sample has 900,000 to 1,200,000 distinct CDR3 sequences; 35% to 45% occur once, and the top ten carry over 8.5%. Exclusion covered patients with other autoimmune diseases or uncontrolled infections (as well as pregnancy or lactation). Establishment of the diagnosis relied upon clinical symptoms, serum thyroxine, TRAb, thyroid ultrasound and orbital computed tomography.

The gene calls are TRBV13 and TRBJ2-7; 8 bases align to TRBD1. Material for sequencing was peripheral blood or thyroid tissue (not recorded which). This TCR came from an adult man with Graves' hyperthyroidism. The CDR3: CASSGTGGRYEQYF. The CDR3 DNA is TGTGCCAGCAGCGGCACAGGGGGACGATACGAGCAGTACTTC. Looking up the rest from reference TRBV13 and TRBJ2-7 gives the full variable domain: AAGVIQSPRHLIKEKRETATLKCYPIPRHDTVYWYQQGPGQDPQFLISFYEKMQSDKGSIPDRFSAQQFSDYHSELNMSSLELGDSALYFCASSGTGGRYEQYFGPGTRLTVT.